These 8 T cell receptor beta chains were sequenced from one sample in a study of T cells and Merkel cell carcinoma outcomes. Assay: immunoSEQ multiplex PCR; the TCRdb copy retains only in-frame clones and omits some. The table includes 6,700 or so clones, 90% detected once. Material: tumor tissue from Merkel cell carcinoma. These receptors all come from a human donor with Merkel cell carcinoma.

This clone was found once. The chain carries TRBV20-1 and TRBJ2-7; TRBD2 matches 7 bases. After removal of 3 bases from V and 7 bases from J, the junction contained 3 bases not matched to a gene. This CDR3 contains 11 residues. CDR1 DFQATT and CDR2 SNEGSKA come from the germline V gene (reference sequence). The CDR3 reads CSARGGVEQYV. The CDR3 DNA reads TGCAGTGCTAGGGGGGGGGTTGAGCAGTACGTC.

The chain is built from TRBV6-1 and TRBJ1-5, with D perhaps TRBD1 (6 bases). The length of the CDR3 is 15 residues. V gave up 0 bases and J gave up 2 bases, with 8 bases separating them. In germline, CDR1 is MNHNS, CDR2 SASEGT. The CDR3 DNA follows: TGTGCCAGCAGTGAAGCGACAGGCCGCAATCAGCCCCAGCATTTT. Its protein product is CASSEATGRNQPQHF.

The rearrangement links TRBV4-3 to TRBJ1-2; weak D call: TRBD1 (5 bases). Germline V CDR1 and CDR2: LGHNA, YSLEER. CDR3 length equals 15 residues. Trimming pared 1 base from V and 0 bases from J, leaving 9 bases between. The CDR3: CASSQGRGTNYGYTF. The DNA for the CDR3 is TGCGCCAGCAGCCAAGGAAGGGGTACTAACTATGGCTACACCTTC.

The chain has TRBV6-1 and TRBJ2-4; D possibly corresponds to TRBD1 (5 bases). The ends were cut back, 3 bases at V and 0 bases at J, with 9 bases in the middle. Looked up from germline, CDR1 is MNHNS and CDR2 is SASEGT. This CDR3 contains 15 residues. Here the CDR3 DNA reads TGTGCCAGCAGTGACCAGGGCCTAGCCAAAAACATTCAGTACTTC. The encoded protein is CASSDQGLAKNIQYF.

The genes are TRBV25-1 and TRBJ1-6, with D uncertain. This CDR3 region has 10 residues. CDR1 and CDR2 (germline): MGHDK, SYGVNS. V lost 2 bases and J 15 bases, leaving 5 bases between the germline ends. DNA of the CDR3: TGTGCCAGCAGTGAAGCACTCCTCCACTTT. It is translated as CASSEALLHF. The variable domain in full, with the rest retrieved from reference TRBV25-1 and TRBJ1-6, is EADIYQTPRYLVIGTGKKITLECSQTMGHDKMYWYQQDPGMELHLIHYSYGVNSTEKGDLSSESTVSRIRTEHFPLTLESARPSHTSQYLCASSEALLHFGNGTRLTVT.

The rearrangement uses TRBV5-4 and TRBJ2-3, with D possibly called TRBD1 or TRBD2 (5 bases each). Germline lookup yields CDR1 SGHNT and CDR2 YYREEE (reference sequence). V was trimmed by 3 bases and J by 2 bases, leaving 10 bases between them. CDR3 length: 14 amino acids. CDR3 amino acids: CASSWGTYTDTQYF. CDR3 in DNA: TGTGCCAGCAGCTGGGGGACCTACACAGATACGCAGTATTTT.

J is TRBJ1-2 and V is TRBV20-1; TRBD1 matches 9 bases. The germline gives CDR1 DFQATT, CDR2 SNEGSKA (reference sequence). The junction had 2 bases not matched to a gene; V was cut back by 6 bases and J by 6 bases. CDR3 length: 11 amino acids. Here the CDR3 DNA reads TGCAGTGCACAGGGGGCAGATGGCTACACCTTC. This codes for CSAQGADGYTF.

Written as DNA, the CDR3 is TGTGCCAGCAGCCGTTGGGGGGGCATCTACAATGAGCAGTTCTTC. It codes for CASSRWGGIYNEQFF. The rearrangement joins TRBV6-6 to TRBJ2-1; weak D call: TRBD2 (7 bases). The CDR3 runs to 15 residues. In germline, CDR1 is MNHNY, CDR2 SVGAGI (reference sequence). V lost 6 bases and J 3 bases, leaving 15 bases between the germline ends.